This TCR beta chain was obtained from a study of T cell changes during pregnancy in multiple sclerosis. The ends lost 3 bases at V and 1 base at J; junction bases unmatched: 3. CDR1 PRHDT and CDR2 FYEKMQ come from the germline V gene (reference sequence). The CDR3 runs 15 residues. Only one count was recorded for this clone. Data came from immunoSEQ multiplex PCR; TCRdb stores just in-frame clones and leaves some out. Seen here are 40,000 or so clones, about 93% observed once, and the top ten hold approximately 0.38%. The rearrangement uses TRBV13 and TRBJ2-7; 10 nucleotides line up with TRBD2. The starting material was CD4+ T cells from peripheral blood mononuclear cells, obtained after pregnancy. The sequence derives from a female donor in good health, enrolled as a control in a pregnancy study. This chain's CDR3 is CASSFGLAVSYEQYF. The CDR3 nucleotides are TGTGCCAGCAGCTTCGGACTAGCGGTTTCCTACGAGCAGTACTTC.